These 19 T cell receptor beta chains were all obtained from the same sample, sequenced in a study of T-cell memory formation after mild COVID-19. TCRdb recomputed calls from the 5' RACE reads with MiXCR, one row per CDR3 protein. The sample shows about 390,000 distinct CDR3 sequences, about 16% of them seen only once. The sequenced sample consisted of PBMCs or a T cell subset sorted from them (not recorded which). The receptors derive from a man aged 18 to 30 who had mild COVID-19 (a few samples of this study predate the infection). Cell type and time point are not known.

The V and J genes are TRBV6-1 and TRBJ2-3; 9 bases fit TRBD2. This CDR3 spans 14 amino acids. Germline loops: CDR1 MNHNS, CDR2 SASEGT. Trimming at V came to 8 bases and at J to 4 bases, leaving 7 bases not matched to a gene. The CDR3 DNA reads TGTGCCAGCCTCCTCAGCGGGGGGCCAGATACGCAGTATTTT. Translated: CASLLSGGPDTQYF.

This rearrangement joins TRBV5-1 to TRBJ2-1, with 12 positions matching TRBD2. From germline, CDR1 is SGHRS and CDR2 YFSETQ. CDR3 length: 15 residues. The V and J ends lost 5 bases and 8 bases, in that order; junction bases with no gene match: 8. CDR3 DNA sequence: TGCGCCAGCAGGCTAGCGGGGGGGTATTTAGATGAGCAGTTCTTC. This sequence encodes CASRLAGGYLDEQFF. Looking up the rest from reference TRBV5-1 and TRBJ2-1 gives the full variable domain: KAGVTQTPRYLIKTRGQQVTLSCSPISGHRSVSWYQQTPGQGLQFLFEYFSETQRNKGNFPGRFSGRQFSNSRSEMNVSTLELGDSALYLCASRLAGGYLDEQFFGPGTRLTVL.

This clonotype was seen a few times. The chain is built from TRBV29-1 and TRBJ2-4, with D possibly TRBD1 on 6 matching bases. The CDR3 has 11 amino acids. Germline V lookup: CDR1 SQVTM, CDR2 ANQGSEA. V lost 7 bases and J lost 5, with 9 bases in between. The CDR3 nucleotides are TGCAGCGCTGCAGGGGAAAACATTCAGTACTTC. The encoded protein is CSAAGENIQYF.

A word on this clonotype: At one end, the junction sequence differs from germline, possibly due to a read error. The V and J genes are TRBV6-2 or TRBV6-3 and TRBJ2-3; no definite D call. This CDR3 is 15 amino acids long. The germline CDR1 and CDR2 sequences are MNHEY and SVGEGT. The CDR3: CASSYPQRSTDRQYF. The CDR3 DNA reads as TGTGCCAGCAGTTACCCCCAGCGAAGCACAGATAGGCAGTATTTT.

A few counts support this clonotype. This chain links TRBV6-1 with TRBJ2-3; 7 positions agree with TRBD1. With 6 bases clipped from V and 4 bases from J, the junction kept 13 bases outside the gene matches. The CDR3 spans 16 residues. Per the germline V gene, CDR1 is MNHNS and CDR2 is SASEGT. The DNA of the CDR3 is TGTGCCAGCAGGATACAGGGGCTGTTTCGGGCAGATACGCAGTATTTT. It codes for CASRIQGLFRADTQYF.

This clonotype was recorded a few times. This rearrangement joins TRBV20-1 to TRBJ2-5; 10 positions agree with TRBD1. CDR3 length: 13 amino acids. The V gene's germline CDR1 is DFQATT and CDR2 SNEGSKA (reference sequence). The V gene end was trimmed by 8 bases and the J gene end by 2 bases; junction bases not matched to a gene: 5. Here the CDR3 reads CSTRDRGQETQYF. Here the CDR3 DNA reads TGCAGTACACGGGACAGGGGTCAAGAGACCCAGTACTTC.

In its sample, this clonotype was seen a few times. The gene calls are TRBV20-1 and TRBJ2-3; 9 bases are a match to TRBD2. The ends lost 0 bases at V and 5 bases at J; junction bases unmatched: 3. This CDR3 spans 14 amino acids. Germline V gene sequence: CDR1 DFQATT, CDR2 SNEGSKA (reference sequence). This chain's CDR3 is CSARERGGVDTQYF. The DNA for the CDR3 is TGCAGTGCTAGAGAGCGGGGGGGAGTAGATACGCAGTATTTT.

This clonotype was seen only a few times. The gene calls are TRBV18 and TRBJ2-7, with unresolved D. V lost 3 bases, J lost 0 bases, and 15 bases lay in between. Germline CDR1 KGHSH, CDR2 LQKENI. CDR3 length equals 16 residues. CDR3 nucleotides: TGTGCCAGCTCACCCCAGACGGTGTCGAGCTCCTACGAGCAGTACTTC. Protein sequence: CASSPQTVSSSYEQYF.

This sequence joins TRBV7-2 and TRBJ1-2; D not certain. Germline values: CDR1 SGHTA, CDR2 FQGNSA. This CDR3 region has 15 residues. The germline V and J ends were trimmed by 5 bases and 1 base, with 14 bases remaining between them. CDR3 DNA sequence: TGTGCCAGCAGCCCCTCCGGGGAGCTTAACTATGGCTACACCTTC. The encoded protein is CASSPSGELNYGYTF. Using reference TRBV7-2 and TRBJ1-2 for the parts outside the CDR3, the full variable domain is GAGVSQSPSNKVTEKGKDVELRCDPISGHTALYWYRQSLGQGLEFLIYFQGNSAPDKSGLPSDRFSAERTGGSVSTLTIQRTQQEDSAVYLCASSPSGELNYGYTFGSGTRLTVV.

The chain recombines TRBV6-2 or TRBV6-3 with TRBJ2-2; D remains unclear. The V end was cut by 8 bases, the J end by 4 bases, with 17 bases between. Germline CDR1 and CDR2: MNHEY and SVGEGT. The CDR3 consists of 15 residues. The DNA of the CDR3 is TGTGCCAGCCTTTTCCGCTTCGGGCGCACCGGGGAGCTGTTTTTT. Amino acid sequence: CASLFRFGRTGELFF.

CDR3 nucleotides: TGTGCCAGTAGTATGGGGGCTAACTATGGCTACACCTTC. Translated: CASSMGANYGYTF. V is TRBV19 and J is TRBJ1-2; a weak D match, TRBD1 (5 bases). V was cut by 3 bases and J by 0 bases, with 5 bases left in between. Germline V gives CDR1 LNHDA, CDR2 SQIVND (reference sequence). The CDR3 runs 13 residues.

V usage is TRBV11-2 and J usage is TRBJ2-1, with 10 bases that match TRBD2. The junction had 11 bases not matched to a gene; V was cut back by 5 bases and J by 4 bases. Germline values: CDR1 SGHAT, CDR2 FQNNGV. The CDR3 extends over 17 amino acids. CDR3 sequence: CASSRGASGGVYNEQFF. In DNA form, the CDR3 reads TGTGCCAGCAGCCGGGGGGCTAGCGGGGGTGTTTACAATGAGCAGTTCTTC.

V gene TRBV25-1 combines with J gene TRBJ2-2, with D perhaps matching TRBD2 (5 bases). V lost 6 bases and J 8 bases, leaving 10 bases between the germline ends. Germline lookup yields CDR1 MGHDK and CDR2 SYGVNS. The length of the CDR3 is 12 residues. The CDR3 DNA reads TGTGCCAGCAGGGACTTCCTTGGGGAGCTGTTTTTT. Translating it yields CASRDFLGELFF. Drawing the rest from reference TRBV25-1 and TRBJ2-2, the complete variable domain is EADIYQTPRYLVIGTGKKITLECSQTMGHDKMYWYQQDPGMELHLIHYSYGVNSTEKGDLSSESTVSRIRTEHFPLTLESARPSHTSQYLCASRDFLGELFFGEGSRLTVL.

This clonotype was counted a few times. The chain's CDR3 is CSARLAGRSTDTQYF. The DNA for the CDR3 is TGCAGTGCCCGACTAGCGGGGAGGAGCACAGATACGCAGTATTTT. V usage is TRBV20-1 and J usage is TRBJ2-3; 11 nucleotides line up with TRBD2. Germline CDR1 DFQATT, CDR2 SNEGSKA (reference sequence). V shed 6 bases, J shed 0 bases, and the junction held 5 bases outside the gene matches. This CDR3 is built from 15 residues.

This clonotype was seen only a few times. The rearrangement links TRBV27 to TRBJ2-3, with 9 nucleotides matching TRBD2. The CDR3 contains 14 residues. Germline V CDR1 and CDR2: MNHEY, SMNVEV (reference sequence). V lost 2 bases, J lost 5 bases, and 2 bases stayed unmatched. This CDR3 reads CASSLKLAGDTQYF. The CDR3, as DNA: TGTGCCAGCAGTTTAAAACTAGCGGGAGATACGCAGTATTTT.

This clonotype was recorded at least ten times. The chain employs TRBV5-4 and TRBJ2-3; D is ambiguous. Looked up from germline, CDR1 is SGHNT and CDR2 is YYREEE (reference sequence). Trimming left V 3 bases short and J 2 bases short, with 7 bases between. The CDR3 has 13 amino acids. CDR3 sequence: CASSSEPTDTQYF. The CDR3, as DNA: TGTGCCAGCAGCTCGGAGCCCACAGATACGCAGTATTTT. The full variable domain, in which reference TRBV5-4 and TRBJ2-3 provide the parts outside the CDR3, is ETGVTQSPTHLIKTRGQQVTLRCSSQSGHNTVSWYQQALGQGPQFIFQYYREEENGRGNFPPRFSGLQFPNYSSELNVNALELDDSALYLCASSSEPTDTQYFGPGTRLTVL.

The gene calls are TRBV20-1 and TRBJ2-6; D uncertain. The CDR3 loop spans 14 amino acids. V lost 7 bases, J lost 0 bases, and 10 bases lay in between. Germline V gives CDR1 DFQATT, CDR2 SNEGSKA (reference sequence). CDR3 sequence: CSVVRSSGANVLTF. In DNA form, the CDR3 reads TGCAGTGTTGTCAGGAGCTCTGGGGCCAACGTCCTGACTTTC.

The genes are TRBV20-1 and TRBJ2-2, with D hard to call. CDR3 size: 14 residues. The V end lost 0 bases, the J end lost 7 bases, and 12 bases lay between the germline ends. Per the germline V gene, CDR1 is DFQATT and CDR2 is SNEGSKA (reference sequence). The CDR3 DNA is TGCAGTGCTAGAGAACCTGGACGCTACGGGGAGCTGTTTTTT. This translates into CSAREPGRYGELFF.

This chain joins TRBV4-1 and TRBJ2-3; 7 bases are shared with TRBD2. The V gene's germline CDR1 is MGHRA and CDR2 YSYEKL. With 3 bases clipped from V and 0 bases from J, the junction kept 6 bases outside the gene matches. The CDR3 length is 16 residues. The CDR3 DNA sequence: TGCGCCAGCAGCCAGGAACTAGCGCGGAGCACAGATACGCAGTATTTT. Protein product: CASSQELARSTDTQYF.